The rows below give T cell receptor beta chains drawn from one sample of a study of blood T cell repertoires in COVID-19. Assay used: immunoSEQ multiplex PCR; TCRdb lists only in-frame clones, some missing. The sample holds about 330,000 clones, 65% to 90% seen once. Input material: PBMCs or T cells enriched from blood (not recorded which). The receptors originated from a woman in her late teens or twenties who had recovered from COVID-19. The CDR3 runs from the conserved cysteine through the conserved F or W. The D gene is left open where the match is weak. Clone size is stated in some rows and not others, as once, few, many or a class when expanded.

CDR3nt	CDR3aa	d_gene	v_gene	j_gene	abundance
TGTGCCAGCAGCCAAGACTGGGGGGACTACGAGCAGTACTTC	CASSQDWGDYEQYF	.	TRBV3-1/TRBV3-2	TRBJ2-7	.
TGTGCCAGCTCACCACGGCCGACAAGCAACACTGAAGCTTTCTTT	CASSPRPTSNTEAFF	.	TRBV18	TRBJ1-1	.
TGTGCCAGCAGCTTAGTGTCGGGACAGGGCGGCCACGAGCAGTACTTC	CASSLVSGQGGHEQYF	TRBD1	TRBV13	TRBJ2-7	.
TGCGCCAGCAGCTTGGGCAGGCATGCAACTAATGAAAAACTGTTTTTT	CASSLGRHATNEKLFF	.	TRBV5-1	TRBJ1-4	.
TGTGCCAGCAGCCGCGCGGGAGGCGGGGAGCTGTTTTTT	CASSRAGGGELFF	TRBD2	TRBV3-1/TRBV3-2	TRBJ2-2	few
TGCGCCAGCGGGACAGGGGGCGCAGATACGCAGTATTTT	CASGTGGADTQYF	TRBD1	TRBV10-2	TRBJ2-3	few
TGTGCCAGCAGTGAAAAACAGGGGGCAGGGAATCCCTATGGCTACACCTTC	CASSEKQGAGNPYGYTF	TRBD1	TRBV2	TRBJ1-2	.
TGTGCCACCATGAGGAGCGGGGGCCAAAACATTCAGTACTTC	CATMRSGGQNIQYF	TRBD2	TRBV19	TRBJ2-4	.
TGTGCCTGGAGTGCCAGAGGTAAGAACACTGAAGCTTTCTTT	CAWSARGKNTEAFF	.	TRBV30	TRBJ1-1	few
TGTGCCTGGAGTGGAGACTCGTTCTACGAGCAGTACTTC	CAWSGDSFYEQYF	.	TRBV30	TRBJ2-7	.
TGTGCCAGCAGCCCTCCTACAGGTAACACTGAAGCTTTCTTT	CASSPPTGNTEAFF	.	TRBV7-9	TRBJ1-1	.
TGTGCCAGCAGTCGACACGGCTATAATTCACCCCTCCACTTT	CASSRHGYNSPLHF	.	TRBV28	TRBJ1-6	few
TGTGCCAGCTCACCAACTGGGACGCCTAGGGGGCACGGCTACACCTTC	CASSPTGTPRGHGYTF	TRBD1	TRBV18	TRBJ1-2	.
TGTGCCAGCAGTCCCGGCGAGGTTCAGCCCCAGCATTTT	CASSPGEVQPQHF	.	TRBV12-3/TRBV12-4	TRBJ1-5	.
TGTGCCAGCAGTGCGCGGGGCAATAACTATGGCTACACCTTC	CASSARGNNYGYTF	.	TRBV2	TRBJ1-2	.
TGTGCCAGCAGTTACTCGGCAGGGCAGCATGGCTACACCTTC	CASSYSAGQHGYTF	.	TRBV6-5	TRBJ1-2	once
TGTGCCAGCAGTGAACAGGGAACTGGGGCCAACGTCCTGACTTTC	CASSEQGTGANVLTF	.	TRBV2	TRBJ2-6	.
TGTGCCAGCAGTTCTGTTAAGAACACTGAAGCTTTCTTT	CASSSVKNTEAFF	.	TRBV6-5	TRBJ1-1	few
TGTGCCAGCAGGGAGGAAGAGACCCAGTACTTC	CASREEETQYF	.	TRBV2	TRBJ2-5	.
TGTGCCAGTAGTACTCTGGGCAGGGGGCAAAACCGGAACACTGAAGCTTTCTTT	CASSTLGRGQNRNTEAFF	TRBD1	TRBV19	TRBJ1-1	.
TGCAGCGTGGCGGGGGGCCTCTACAATGAGCAGTTCTTC	CSVAGGLYNEQFF	TRBD2	TRBV29-1	TRBJ2-1	.
TGTGCCAGCAGCACCACGGGTGGGGAGCAGTACTTC	CASSTTGGEQYF	.	TRBV9	TRBJ2-7	once
TGTGCCAGCAGTGATTTTCGGGACTCCAGCACTGAAGCTTTCTTT	CASSDFRDSSTEAFF	.	TRBV27	TRBJ1-1	.
TGTGCCAGCTCACCGGGACTAGCTGACAATGAGCAGTTCTTC	CASSPGLADNEQFF	TRBD2	TRBV18	TRBJ2-1	once
TGTGCCAGCAGCGTAGGTCCGGGGAACGACGAGCAGTACTTC	CASSVGPGNDEQYF	.	TRBV9	TRBJ2-7	.
TGTGCCAGCAGTTTATGGCAGGGCAATCAGCCCCAGCATTTT	CASSLWQGNQPQHF	.	TRBV28	TRBJ1-5	.
TGTGCCAGCAGCCAAAGTCAGGCTTATGGCTACACCTTC	CASSQSQAYGYTF	.	TRBV14	TRBJ1-2	.
TGTGCCACCCGCCTGGGGACTAGCACCTTTGAAGCTTTCTTT	CATRLGTSTFEAFF	.	TRBV2	TRBJ1-1	.
TGTGCCAGCAGCCGGACTAACAGGGGAGGGAACACTGAAGCTTTCTTT	CASSRTNRGGNTEAFF	TRBD1	TRBV11-1	TRBJ1-1	.
TGTGCCAGCAGTTTAATTCAGGGTACCCTGAACGAGCAGTACTTC	CASSLIQGTLNEQYF	.	TRBV27	TRBJ2-7	.
TGCGCCAGCAGCCCACAGGGCGCCTACAATGAAGCTTTCTTT	CASSPQGAYNEAFF	.	TRBV5-1	TRBJ1-1	.